These 9 T cell receptor beta chains came from one sample sequenced in a study of PD-L1 blockade in urothelial cancer. The assay was immunoSEQ multiplex PCR, and TCRdb's table has in-frame clones only and misses some. The sample carries 85,000 to 130,000 clones, about 91% recorded once. The source material was PBMCs, sampled around atezolizumab (anti-PD-L1) treatment. These receptors all come from a woman older than 75 with urothelial cancer.

This chain uses TRBV15 with TRBJ2-1; TRBD2 agrees at 10 bases. V lost 5 bases, J lost 7 bases, and 17 bases stayed unmatched. Germline V CDR1 and CDR2: LNHNV, YYDKDF (reference sequence). The CDR3 is made up of 18 amino acids. The CDR3 DNA is TGTGCCACCAGCTTCGAGAGGCTAGCGGGAGCCCTAAGGAATGAGCAGTTCTTC. Translating it yields CATSFERLAGALRNEQFF.

The chain uses TRBV30 and TRBJ2-4; TRBD2 is a possible D gene (6 bases). CDR3 length: 15 residues. V gave up 2 bases and J gave up 1 base, with 12 bases separating them. Germline values: CDR1 GTSNPN, CDR2 SVGIG (reference sequence). CDR3 residues: CAWSPGVLAKNIQYF. CDR3 coding DNA: TGTGCCTGGAGTCCGGGGGTCCTGGCCAAAAACATTCAGTACTTC.

This clone showed up just a few times. The chain carries TRBV14 and TRBJ2-7, with a weak D call TRBD1 (6 bases). The CDR3 is made up of 12 amino acids. The V end lost 3 bases, the J end lost 3 bases, and 6 bases lay between the germline ends. The germline V gene has CDR1 SGHDN and CDR2 FVKESK. In DNA, the CDR3 is TGTGCCAGCAGCCAGGACAGCTACGAGCAGTACTTC. It yields the protein CASSQDSYEQYF. The whole variable domain, filled in from reference TRBV14 and TRBJ2-7, reads EAGVTQFPSHSVIEKGQTVTLRCDPISGHDNLYWYRRVMGKEIKFLLHFVKESKQDESGMPNNRFLAERTGGTYSTLKVQPAELEDSGVYFCASSQDSYEQYFGPGTRLTVT.

The CDR3 bases are TGTGCCAGCAGGGACAGGGTCGCGACTAGCTATGGCTACACCTTC. Its translation: CASRDRVATSYGYTF. The chain is built from TRBV6-1 and TRBJ1-2; 8 bases fit TRBD1. This CDR3 has 15 residues. The junction had 10 bases not matched to a gene; V was cut back by 6 bases and J by 4 bases. From germline, CDR1 is MNHNS and CDR2 SASEGT.

The J gene is TRBJ2-3, the V gene TRBV2, with a tentative D call TRBD2 (6 bases). Deletions cut 7 bases from V and 0 bases from J, with 14 bases between. The CDR3 runs 15 residues. Germline lookup yields CDR1 SNHLY and CDR2 FYNNEI. The CDR3 protein is CASTQTRSSTDTQYF. The CDR3 nucleotides are TGTGCCAGCACTCAGACTAGGTCTAGCACAGATACGCAGTATTTT.

The V call is TRBV27, the J call TRBJ2-1; 9 nucleotides line up with TRBD2. The length of the CDR3 is 15 residues. V shed 6 bases, J shed 2 bases, and the junction held 5 bases outside the gene matches. Germline assignment: CDR1 MNHEY and CDR2 SMNVEV (reference sequence). CDR3 bases: TGTGCCAGCAGGATTAGCGGGAGCGCCTACAATGAGCAGTTCTTC. Translating it yields CASRISGSAYNEQFF.

The V and J genes are TRBV27 and TRBJ2-7, with D possibly matching TRBD2 (7 bases). Germline CDR1 reads MNHEY; CDR2 reads SMNVEV (reference sequence). This CDR3 comprises 16 residues. The ends were cut back, 8 bases at V and 4 bases at J, with 24 bases in the middle. The CDR3 region is CASHGVGSGGRYEQYF. The CDR3 DNA reads as TGTGCCAGCCATGGGGTCGGTTCGGGGGGCCGTTACGAGCAGTACTTC.

This chain connects TRBV7-9 to TRBJ2-3; tentatively, D is TRBD2 (6 bases). Germline V gene data show CDR1 as SEHNR and CDR2 as FQNEAQ (reference sequence). V lost 7 bases and J lost 3, with 17 bases in between. This CDR3 is 15 amino acids long. CDR3 sequence: CASTRTGVRTDTQYF. In DNA form, the CDR3 reads TGTGCCAGCACCCGCACGGGGGTACGGACAGATACGCAGTATTTT.

The chain links TRBV5-5 to TRBJ2-7; the D gene is possibly TRBD1 (5 bases). Germline V gene sequence: CDR1 SGHKS, CDR2 YYEKEE (reference sequence). Trimming left V 0 bases short and J 2 bases short, with 15 bases between. The CDR3 runs 16 residues. The CDR3 region has the DNA TGTGCCAGCAGCTTGGGGACACCCACTACACCCTACGAGCAGTACTTC. Translation gives CASSLGTPTTPYEQYF.